The T cell receptor (beta chain) under discussion was sequenced for a study of T-cell memory formation after mild COVID-19. Study-level information: Each donor largely had its own TCR clusters.

This CDR3 is built from 16 residues. V was clipped by 4 bases and J by 5 bases; unmatched bases: 7. Germline values: CDR1 MGHRA, CDR2 YSYEKL. Each CDR3 protein is one row after TCRdb ran MiXCR on the 5' RACE reads. This sample has 110,000 to 150,000 distinct CDR3 sequences; approximately 26% occur once, and the top ten carry approximately 25%. This clonotype was recorded a few times. V gene TRBV4-1 combines with J gene TRBJ2-5, with 13 bases lining up with TRBD2. This receptor was obtained from an adult woman who had mild COVID-19 (a few samples of this study predate the infection). Cell type and time point are not known. Sequencing was performed on PBMCs or a T cell subset sorted from them (not recorded which). CDR3 bases: TGCGCCAGCAGCCCACTAGCGGGGGGGCCTGGGGAGACCCAGTACTTC. Its protein is CASSPLAGGPGETQYF.